This T cell receptor (beta chain) was captured by sequencing in a study of immune evolution from preneoplasia to lung adenocarcinoma. For this clone: The antigen is unknown.

The table came from immunoSEQ multiplex PCR; TCRdb's copy has only in-frame clones and leaves some out. The table includes some 4,200 clones, roughly 80% detected once. General study results and limits: Normal lung had the highest top T cell clone frequencies.

The trim removed 6 bases at V and 6 bases at J, leaving 2 bases unmatched. The CDR3 has 13 residues. Looked up from germline, CDR1 is MGHDK and CDR2 is SYGVNS. The gene calls are TRBV25-1 and TRBJ1-6, with TRBD1 matching 7 bases. The sequence derives from a person between 65 and 80 years old with lung adenocarcinoma. Specimen: FFPE adjacent normal lung tissue. CDR3 sequence: CASRRDSNSPLHF. CDR3 sequence (DNA): TGTGCCAGCAGACGGGACAGTAATTCACCCCTCCACTTT.